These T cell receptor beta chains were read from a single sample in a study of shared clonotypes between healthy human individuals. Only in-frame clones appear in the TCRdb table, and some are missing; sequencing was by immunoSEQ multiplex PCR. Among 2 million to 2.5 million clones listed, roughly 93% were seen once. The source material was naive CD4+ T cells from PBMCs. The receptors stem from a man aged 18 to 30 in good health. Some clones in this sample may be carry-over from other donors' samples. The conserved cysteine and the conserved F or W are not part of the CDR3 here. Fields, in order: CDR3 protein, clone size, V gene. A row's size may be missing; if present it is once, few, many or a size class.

ASSLTRTSDNEQF	-	TRBV7-3
ASSPPGDFTEAF	-	TRBV28
ASSLLQGFTEAF	-	TRBV5-6
ASSLIPAGGHSGQF	-	TRBV7-3
ASSEGGPSKSSGNTIY	-	TRBV10-1
ASSSPGLAGGRGETQY	-	TRBV28
ASSLGQNTGELF	-	TRBV5-1
ASSTTSGSSYEQY	-	TRBV6-5
ASSLAGTSGSGETQY	-	TRBV5-1
SVDNSYGYT	once	TRBV29-1
ATSREGRTGNTIY	-	TRBV15
ASPSSGTGPLGNQPQH	-	TRBV28
ASSVVGQGYNEQF	-	TRBV2
ASSLAGPRRNTEAF	-	TRBV28
ASSELAGRYEQY	-	TRBV6-1
ASSRYPGGQDTGELF	-	TRBV5-8
ASSFTRQSYEQY	-	TRBV5-1
ASSLDRRGETQY	-	TRBV5-4
AIRGQGNTEAF	few	TRBV10-3
SVEGAGYEQY	-	TRBV29-1
ASSLSRAGRETQY	-	TRBV28
ASSLMADSYEQY	-	TRBV7-2
ASSLDPDRVNTGELF	-	TRBV5-1
ASSITYTGGLYNEQF	-	TRBV19
ASSPRQGMNTEAF	few	TRBV7-9
ASSRDFDYNEQF	-	TRBV5-1
AWARGTYEQY	-	TRBV30
ASSVGDSNQPQH	-	TRBV9
ASPFLAGPPRKPKQF	-	TRBV28
ASSSLAGGHEQY	-	TRBV11-2
ASSRVSSSGANVLT	-	TRBV7-3
ASSFRVSTEAF	-	TRBV5-8
ASSLWPLIAGSTDTQY	-	TRBV7-9
ASSSWDKQRGKLF	once	TRBV28
ASSFMRAATNEKLF	-	TRBV5-1
ASSRGQPSSYEQY	-	TRBV5-1
ASSRRETGDGYT	-	TRBV5-6
ASSFYGAAGLAGTYEQY	-	TRBV5-6
ASSPRGSLAANYEQY	-	TRBV7-9
ASSLEPGVRNTIY	-	TRBV5-1
ASSMGNQPQH	-	TRBV5-6